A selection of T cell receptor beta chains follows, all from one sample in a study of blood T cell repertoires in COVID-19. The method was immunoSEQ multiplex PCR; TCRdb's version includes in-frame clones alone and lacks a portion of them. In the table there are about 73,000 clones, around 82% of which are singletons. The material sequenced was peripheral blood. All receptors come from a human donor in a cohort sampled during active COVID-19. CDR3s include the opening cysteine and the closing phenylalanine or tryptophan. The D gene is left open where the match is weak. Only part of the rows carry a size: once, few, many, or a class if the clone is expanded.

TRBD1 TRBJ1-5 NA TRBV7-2 CASSPPRQGRSQPQHF TGTGCCAGCAGCCCCCCGAGACAGGGACGGAGTCAGCCCCAGCATTTT
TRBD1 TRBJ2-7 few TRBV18 CASSQGQGGSYEQYF TGTGCCAGCTCCCAGGGACAGGGAGGATCCTACGAGCAGTACTTC
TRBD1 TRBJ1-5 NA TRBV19 CASNRGQGESNQPQHF TGTGCCAGTAACCGGGGACAGGGTGAGAGCAATCAGCCCCAGCATTTT
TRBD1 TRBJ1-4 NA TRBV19 CASSIQGTENEKLFF TGTGCCAGTAGTATTCAAGGGACAGAGAATGAAAAACTGTTTTTT
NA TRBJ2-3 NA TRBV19 CASSQTARGWSTDTQYF TGTGCCAGTAGTCAGACAGCCCGCGGTTGGAGCACAGATACGCAGTATTTT
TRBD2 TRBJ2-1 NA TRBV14 CASSSFSGGPWNEQFF TGTGCCAGCAGCTCCTTTAGCGGGGGGCCTTGGAATGAGCAGTTCTTC
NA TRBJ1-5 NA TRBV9 CASGGNSNQPQHF TGTGCCAGCGGGGGGAATAGCAATCAGCCCCAGCATTTT
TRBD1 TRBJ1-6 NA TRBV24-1 CATSRGVSGSPLHF TGTGCCACCAGCAGGGGGGTTTCGGGTTCACCCCTCCACTTT
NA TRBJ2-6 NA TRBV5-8 CASSLEGANVLTF TGTGCCAGCAGCTTAGAGGGGGCCAACGTCCTGACTTTC
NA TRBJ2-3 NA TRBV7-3 CASSLTWGRLGTDTQYF TGTGCCAGCAGCTTAACGTGGGGGCGTCTGGGCACAGATACGCAGTATTTT
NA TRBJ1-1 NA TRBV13 CASSLGRGNTEAFF TGTGCCAGCAGCTTAGGCAGAGGGAACACTGAAGCTTTCTTT
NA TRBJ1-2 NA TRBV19 CASSLGTTGHRGYTF TGTGCCAGTAGTTTGGGGACTACTGGGCATCGGGGCTACACCTTC
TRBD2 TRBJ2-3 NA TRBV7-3 CASSPHLAGGGTDTQYF TGTGCCAGCAGCCCGCACTTGGCGGGGGGCGGCACAGATACGCAGTATTTT
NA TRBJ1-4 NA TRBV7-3 CASSLTGGYGEKLFF TGTGCCAGCAGCTTAACGGGGGGATATGGTGAAAAACTGTTTTTT
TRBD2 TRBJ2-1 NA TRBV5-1 CASSPLSGGADEQFF TGCGCCAGCAGCCCCCTTAGCGGGGGGGCCGATGAGCAGTTCTTC